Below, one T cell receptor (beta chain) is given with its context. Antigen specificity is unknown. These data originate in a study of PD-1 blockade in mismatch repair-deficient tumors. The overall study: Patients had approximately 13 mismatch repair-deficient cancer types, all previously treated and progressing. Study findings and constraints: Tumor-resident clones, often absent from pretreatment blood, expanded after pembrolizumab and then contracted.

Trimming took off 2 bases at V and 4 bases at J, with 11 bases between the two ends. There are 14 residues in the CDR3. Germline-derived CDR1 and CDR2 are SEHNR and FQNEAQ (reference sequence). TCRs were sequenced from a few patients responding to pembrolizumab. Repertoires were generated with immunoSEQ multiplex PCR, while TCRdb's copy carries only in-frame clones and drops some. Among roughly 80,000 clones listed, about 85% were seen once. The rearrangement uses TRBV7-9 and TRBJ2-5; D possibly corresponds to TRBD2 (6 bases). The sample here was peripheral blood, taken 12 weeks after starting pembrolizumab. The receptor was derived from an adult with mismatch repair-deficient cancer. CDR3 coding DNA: TGTGCCAGCAGCTTATTCGGGAGCACAGAGACCCAGTACTTC. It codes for CASSLFGSTETQYF.